The source of this T cell receptor beta chain is a study of shared clonotypes between healthy human individuals. CDR3 size: 13 residues. Germline CDR1 MNHNS, CDR2 SASEGT. V was trimmed by 1 base and J by 0 bases, leaving 4 bases between them. Every subset's genomic DNA went evenly onto several immunoSEQ plates. Using immunoSEQ multiplex PCR, the repertoire was profiled, and TCRdb retains in-frame clones only, with some absent. Here the sample spans about 640,000 clones, roughly 70% being singletons. The chain combines TRBV6-1 with TRBJ2-7, with no clear D. Sequencing input: memory CD4+ T cells sorted from blood. Subset: CD45RA-negative fraction. The TCR sequence derives from a woman under 40 in good health. The chain's CDR3 is CASSEGPSYEQYF. The CDR3 DNA reads TGTGCCAGCAGTGAAGGCCCCTCCTACGAGCAGTACTTC.